This TCR beta chain is drawn from a study of spatial heterogeneity in lung cancer (dated by TCRdb to between 2018 and 2020). The study in broad terms: More beta-chain than alpha-chain transcripts were consistently detected, likely reflecting higher beta-chain transcript abundance. The study quantitatively compared TCR alpha and beta repertoires across multiple tumor regions, matched nontumor lung and blood in non-small cell lung cancer. The study linked features of the TCR repertoire to counts of nonsynonymous mutations, which were determined by whole-exome sequencing of tumor tissue. In the raw uncorrected reads, each unique combination of TCR and UMI appeared on average more than ten times. At surgery, both alpha and beta chains were TCR-sequenced in 220 tumor regions, fewer than 80 matched nontumor lung samples and a few dozen PBMC samples.

The library was built by means of 5' RACE. The listed sequencing device is NextSeq 500. In the TCR library protocol, a unique molecular identifier was attached to each TCR cDNA molecule so that PCR and sequencing errors could be corrected. Per the original workflow: Decombinator tools were used for TCR identification, UMI-based error correction and CDR3 extraction. TCRs above a frequency of 2 per 1,000, corresponding to the top 1% of the tumor frequency distribution, were defined as expanded. Renyi diversity was computed with the R vegan package after each repertoire had been subsampled 100 times to 5,000 TCRs. CDR3 similarity networks were constructed using string-kernel similarity of amino acid triplets, with links drawn between CDR3s whose pairwise similarity was above 0.82. TCRdb reprocessed the public reads (quality trimming at Q25 with fastp, clone calling with MiXCR) and kept in-frame beta chains. Rows are unified per CDR3 protein, each entry keeping the most common DNA and genes. The V and J calls and clone size come from TCRdb's table, not from the authors' own analysis. This sample has approximately 52,000 distinct CDR3 sequences in its table, and roughly 7% of those were observed once. Jointly, the top ten make up roughly 2.7% of the sample.

The label giving this sample's time point can be read as: sample taken at primary tumor resection. TCR sequencing used whole RNA extracted from tumor and nontumor lung tissue, or from cryopreserved PBMC samples, without cell sorting. The donors were 65 to 90 patients from the lung TRACERx cohort who had early-stage, untreated non-small cell lung cancer. A patient was chosen for TCR sequencing only when enough RNA was available from at least two tumor regions. The CDR3 spans 14 residues, from the cysteine through the phenylalanine. Only the CDR3 DNA stays, 42 bases, in frame from base 1. Reading the germline V gene (reference sequence) gives CDR1 SEHNR and CDR2 FQNEAQ. The junction carries 10 bases between V and J, which are trimmed by 1 base and 6 bases respectively. This clonotype has a count of ten or more. Which antigen it targets is not known. The record has no base qualities; no much larger clone is one base away.

Points the paper makes about the study in general: Confirming at a functional level the hypothesis that regional TCRs recognize regional mutations was considered to require additional single-cell paired TCR alpha and beta sequencing. Ubiquitous expanded tumor TCRs showed up in blood more often at tumor resection than at routine follow-up.

Material: PBMCs, obtained at surgery. The V gene is TRBV7-9 and the J gene is TRBJ2-1; a tentative D call is TRBD1 (6 bases match). The source is a female donor with early-stage non-small cell lung cancer. In nucleotides, the sequence is TGTGCCAGCAGCTTAGACAGGGCGGGCAATGAGCAGTTCTTC. Its translation is CASSLDRAGNEQFF.